This TCR beta chain was found in a study of CD8+CD57+ T cells in acquired aplastic anemia. Study-wide context: Mean yield of DNA from sorted CD4+ and CD8+ cells was 3 to 3.5 ug. Study-level findings and limits: The study identified around 28 CD8+ CDR3 sequences shared by patients and controls.

Remarks on this clonotype: What it recognizes is unknown.

TCR beta VDJ combinations and CDR3 sequences were profiled from genomic DNA. MiXCR was run by TCRdb on the reads, yielding one entry per CDR3 protein. The sample has 350,000 to 450,000 distinct CDR3 sequences, around 72% seen once. Germline CDR1 SGHVS, CDR2 FNYEAQ. Trimming left V 5 bases short and J 0 bases short, with 10 bases between. The CDR3 consists of 14 residues. The V gene is TRBV7-6, the J gene TRBJ1-2, with D unclear. Sequences were obtained from sorted CD4+, CD8+, or CD8+CD57+ T cells (not recorded which) from PBMCs. This receptor was identified in a human donor in good health, serving as a control. The CDR3 sequence: CASSPNGANYGYTF. As DNA, the CDR3 is TGTGCCAGCAGCCCCAACGGGGCTAACTATGGCTACACCTTC.